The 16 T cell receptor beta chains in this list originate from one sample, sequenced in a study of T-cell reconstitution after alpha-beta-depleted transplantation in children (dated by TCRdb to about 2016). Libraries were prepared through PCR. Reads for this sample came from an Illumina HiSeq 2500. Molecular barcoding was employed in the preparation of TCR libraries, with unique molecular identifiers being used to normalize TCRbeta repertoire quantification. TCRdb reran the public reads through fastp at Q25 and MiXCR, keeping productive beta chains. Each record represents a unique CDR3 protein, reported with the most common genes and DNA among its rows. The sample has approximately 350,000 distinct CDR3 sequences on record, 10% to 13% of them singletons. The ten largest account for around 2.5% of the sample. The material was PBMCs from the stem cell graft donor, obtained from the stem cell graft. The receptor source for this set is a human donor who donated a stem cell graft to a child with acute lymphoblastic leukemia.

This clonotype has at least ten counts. CDR3 in DNA: TGTGCCAGCAGCTCACCGGGACAGGGGGCCAGGACTATTCGAGAGACCCAGTACTTC. Encoded protein: CASSSPGQGARTIRETQYF. The rearrangement joins TRBV28 to TRBJ2-5; TRBD1 matches 12 bases. V lost 6 bases, J lost 4 bases, and 18 bases stayed unmatched. Germline CDR1 and CDR2: MDHEN and SYDVKM. The CDR3 extends over 19 amino acids.

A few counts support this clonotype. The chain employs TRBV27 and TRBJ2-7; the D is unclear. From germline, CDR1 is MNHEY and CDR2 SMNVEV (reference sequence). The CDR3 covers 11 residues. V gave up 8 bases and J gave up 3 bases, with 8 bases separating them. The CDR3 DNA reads TGTGCCAGCGGCCGCGGCTACGAGCAGTACTTC. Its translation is CASGRGYEQYF.

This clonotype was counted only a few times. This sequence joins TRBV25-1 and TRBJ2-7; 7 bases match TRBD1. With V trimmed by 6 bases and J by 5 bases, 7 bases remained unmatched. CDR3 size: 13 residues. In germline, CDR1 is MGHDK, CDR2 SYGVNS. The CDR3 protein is CASSTTGSHEQYF. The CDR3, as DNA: TGTGCCAGCAGCACGACAGGGTCCCACGAGCAGTACTTC.

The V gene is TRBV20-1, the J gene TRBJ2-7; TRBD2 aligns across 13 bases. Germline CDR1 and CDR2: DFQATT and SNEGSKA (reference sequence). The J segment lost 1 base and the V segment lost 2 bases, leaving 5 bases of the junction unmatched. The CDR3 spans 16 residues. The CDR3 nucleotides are TGCAGTGCTAGATTGATACTAGCGGGAGGGTCCTACGAGCAGTACTTC. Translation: CSARLILAGGSYEQYF.

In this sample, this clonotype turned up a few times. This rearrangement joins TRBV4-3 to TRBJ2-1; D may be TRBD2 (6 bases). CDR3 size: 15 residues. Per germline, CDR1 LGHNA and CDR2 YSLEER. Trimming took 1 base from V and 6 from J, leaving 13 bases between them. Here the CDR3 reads CASSQGAGSGNEQFF. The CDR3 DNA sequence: TGCGCCAGCAGCCAAGGTGCGGGTAGCGGCAATGAGCAGTTCTTC.

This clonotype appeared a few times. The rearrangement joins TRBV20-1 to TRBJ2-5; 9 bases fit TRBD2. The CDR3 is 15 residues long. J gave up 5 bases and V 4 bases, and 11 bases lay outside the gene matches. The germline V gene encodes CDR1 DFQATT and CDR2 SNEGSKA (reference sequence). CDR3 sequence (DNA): TGCAGTGCTAACCCTGAACTAGCGGGTGGGGAGACCCAGTACTTC. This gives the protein CSANPELAGGETQYF.

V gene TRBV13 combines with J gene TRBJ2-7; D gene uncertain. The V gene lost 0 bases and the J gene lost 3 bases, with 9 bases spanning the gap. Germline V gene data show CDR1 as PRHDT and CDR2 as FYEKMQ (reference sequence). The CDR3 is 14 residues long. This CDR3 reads CASSLGQHNYEQYF. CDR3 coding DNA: TGTGCCAGCAGCTTAGGACAGCACAACTACGAGCAGTACTTC.

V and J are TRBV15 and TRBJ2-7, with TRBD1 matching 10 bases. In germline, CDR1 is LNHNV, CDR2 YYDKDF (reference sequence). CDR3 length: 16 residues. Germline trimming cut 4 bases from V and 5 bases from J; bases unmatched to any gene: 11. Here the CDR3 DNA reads TGTGCCACCAGCATTAAATCGGGACAGGGGTTCGACGAGCAGTACTTC. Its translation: CATSIKSGQGFDEQYF.

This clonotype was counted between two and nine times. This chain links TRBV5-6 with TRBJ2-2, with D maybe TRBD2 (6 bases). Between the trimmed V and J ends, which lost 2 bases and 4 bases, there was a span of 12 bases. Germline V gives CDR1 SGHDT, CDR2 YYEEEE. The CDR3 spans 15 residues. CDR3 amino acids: CASSFLGLLTGELFF. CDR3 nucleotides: TGTGCCAGCAGCTTTCTGGGACTCCTCACCGGGGAGCTGTTTTTT.

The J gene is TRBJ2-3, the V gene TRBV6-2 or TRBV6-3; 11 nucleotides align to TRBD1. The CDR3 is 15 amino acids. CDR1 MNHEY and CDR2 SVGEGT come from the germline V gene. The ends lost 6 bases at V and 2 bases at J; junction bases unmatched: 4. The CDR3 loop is CASSGQGAYTDTQYF. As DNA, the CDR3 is TGTGCCAGCAGCGGACAGGGGGCCTACACAGATACGCAGTATTTT.

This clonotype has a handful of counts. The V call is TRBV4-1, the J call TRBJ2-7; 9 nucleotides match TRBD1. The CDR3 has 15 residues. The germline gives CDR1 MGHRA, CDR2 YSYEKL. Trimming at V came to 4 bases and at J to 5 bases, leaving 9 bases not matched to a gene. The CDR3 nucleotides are TGCGCCAGCAGCCCATTGCCGGGACAGGGAGACGAGCAGTACTTC. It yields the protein CASSPLPGQGDEQYF.

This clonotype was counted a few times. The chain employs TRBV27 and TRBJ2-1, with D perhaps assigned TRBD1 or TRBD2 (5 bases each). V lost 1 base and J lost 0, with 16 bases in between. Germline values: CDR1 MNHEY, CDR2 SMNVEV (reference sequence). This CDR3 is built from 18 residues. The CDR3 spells CASSLFLRDLSSYNEQFF. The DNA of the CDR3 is TGTGCCAGCAGTTTATTTCTTCGGGACCTAAGCTCCTACAATGAGCAGTTCTTC.

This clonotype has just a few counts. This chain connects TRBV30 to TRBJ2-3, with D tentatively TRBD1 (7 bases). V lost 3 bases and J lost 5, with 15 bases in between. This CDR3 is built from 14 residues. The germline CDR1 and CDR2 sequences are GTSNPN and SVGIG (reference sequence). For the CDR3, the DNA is TGTGCCTGGAGCGTGTCAGGGGGGATAGATACGCAGTATTTT. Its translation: CAWSVSGGIDTQYF.

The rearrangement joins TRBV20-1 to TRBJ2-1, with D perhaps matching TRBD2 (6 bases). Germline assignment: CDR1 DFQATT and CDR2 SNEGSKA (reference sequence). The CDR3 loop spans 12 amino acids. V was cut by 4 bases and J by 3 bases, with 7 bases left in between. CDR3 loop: CSAKGLYNEQFF. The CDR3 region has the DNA TGCAGTGCTAAGGGACTCTACAATGAGCAGTTCTTC.

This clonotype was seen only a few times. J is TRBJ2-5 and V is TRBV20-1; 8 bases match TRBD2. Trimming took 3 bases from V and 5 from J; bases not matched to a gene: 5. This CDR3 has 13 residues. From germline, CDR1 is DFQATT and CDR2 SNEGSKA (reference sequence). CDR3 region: CSASAAGEETQYF. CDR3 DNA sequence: TGCAGTGCTAGTGCAGCGGGGGAGGAGACCCAGTACTTC.

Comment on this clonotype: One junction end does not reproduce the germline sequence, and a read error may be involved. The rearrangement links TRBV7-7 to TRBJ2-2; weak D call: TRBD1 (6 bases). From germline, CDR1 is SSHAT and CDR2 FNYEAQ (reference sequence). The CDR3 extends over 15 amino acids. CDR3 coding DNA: TGTGCTAGCAGCCCCGGGACACGAAGTACCGGGGAGCTGTTTTTT. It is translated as CASSPGTRSTGELFF.